This T cell receptor beta chain came from a study of blood T cells in healthy people across ages. Regarding the study as a whole: Those diversity estimates obtained from one million T cells were thought to be underestimates.

Isolated PBMCs totaled at least 6 million in each sample. Extracted total RNA amounted to at least 5.5 micrograms for each sample. In regard to this clonotype: Its antigen is unidentified.

The CDR3 totals 15 residues. Trimming removed 2 bases at V and 3 bases at J, with 13 bases between. Per germline, CDR1 SGHTA and CDR2 FQGNSA. A sample-barcoded 5' primer and a J-beta primer mix were used in a second PCR of roughly 7 to 11 cycles. TCRdb reprocessed the 5' RACE reads via MiXCR and lists one record per CDR3 protein. The table includes 550,000 to 600,000 distinct CDR3 sequences, about 26% detected once. This TCR came from a woman in her 70s in good health. The sequenced sample consisted of blood. This sequence joins TRBV7-2 and TRBJ2-5; D not resolved. The CDR3 DNA reads as TGTGCCAGCAGCTTATTGCCTGGAGTTGAAGAGACCCAGTACTTC. Encoded protein: CASSLLPGVEETQYF.